The 4 T cell receptor beta chains below come from one sample, sequenced in a study of blood T cell repertoires in COVID-19. The repertoire was sequenced with immunoSEQ multiplex PCR; TCRdb's copy has only in-frame clones and lacks some. The sample has around 450,000 clones, around 89% seen once. Sequencing input: peripheral blood. Every receptor here comes from a woman aged 25 to 45 with acute or convalescent COVID-19.

The rearrangement joins TRBV9 to TRBJ1-1; D is perhaps TRBD1 (6 bases). Germline loops: CDR1 SGDLS, CDR2 YYNGEE. The CDR3 is 15 residues long. V dropped 4 bases and J dropped 0 bases, with 13 bases sitting between them. In DNA form, the CDR3 reads TGTGCCAGCAGCCCTCAGGGGAGAATGAACACTGAAGCTTTCTTT. It encodes CASSPQGRMNTEAFF.

The genes are TRBV28 and TRBJ1-3; 7 nucleotides line up with TRBD1. The germline V gene encodes CDR1 MDHEN and CDR2 SYDVKM. The J segment lost 4 bases and the V segment lost 6 bases, leaving 9 bases of the junction unmatched. CDR3 length: 15 residues. The CDR3: CASRTTGTAGNTIYF. The CDR3 nucleotides are TGTGCCAGCAGGACTACCGGGACAGCCGGAAACACCATATATTTT.

CDR3 protein: CASSYGPGQPQHF. The CDR3 DNA reads TGTGCCAGCAGTTACGGGCCGGGGCAGCCCCAGCATTTT. The chain has TRBV6-2 or TRBV6-3 and TRBJ1-5; no firm D call. Trimming shortened V by 2 bases and J by 7 bases, and 9 bases separated the two germline ends. Germline assignment: CDR1 MNHEY and CDR2 SVGEGT. This CDR3 has 13 amino acids.

The chain recombines TRBV7-9 with TRBJ2-7, with 11 bases identical to TRBD2. Germline CDR1 reads SEHNR; CDR2 reads FQNEAQ (reference sequence). The CDR3 has 17 amino acids. V was clipped by 3 bases and J by 2 bases; unmatched bases: 9. The CDR3 region is CASSLGTSGSITYEQYF. CDR3 nucleotides: TGTGCCAGCAGCTTGGGGACTAGCGGATCCATTACCTACGAGCAGTACTTC.